A few counts support the clone carrying this T cell receptor beta chain. Its antigen is not identified. The source of the sample is a study of vaccination and CD4 T cells after COVID-19. Germline V gene data show CDR1 as SGHTA and CDR2 as FQGNSA. The CDR3 sequence is 14 residues long. V was shortened by 6 bases and J by 0 bases, with 10 bases between the two germline ends. Treatment defined: roughly ten-day PBMC culture with coronavirus spike peptide pools or control peptides (ViraFEST assay). With the Oncomine TCR Beta short-read assay, DNA from cultured CD4+ T cells was sequenced. A single record per CDR3 protein comes from TCRdb applying MiXCR to the PCR reads. The sample holds about 22,000 distinct CDR3 sequences, around 62% seen once.

The specimen comprised CD4+ T cells from blood, cultured in vitro, sampled before SARS-CoV-2 vaccination. The sequence came from a human donor who received a COVID-19 vaccine. This sequence joins TRBV7-2 and TRBJ2-3, with D perhaps TRBD1 or TRBD2 (5 bases each). The CDR3 protein is CASRPGPSTDTQYF. CDR3 nucleotides: TGTGCCAGCAGGCCGGGACCTAGCACAGATACGCAGTATTTT.